Sequencing of this TCR beta chain was carried out in a study of T cell changes during pregnancy in multiple sclerosis. Trimming pared 2 bases from V and 11 bases from J, leaving 6 bases between. Germline V CDR1 and CDR2: SNHLY, FYNNEI. This CDR3 comprises 10 residues. Repertoires were generated with immunoSEQ multiplex PCR, while TCRdb's copy carries only in-frame clones and drops some. Among 58,000 or so clones listed, approximately 86% were seen once. This material consisted of CD4+ T cells from peripheral blood mononuclear cells, taken in the third trimester of pregnancy. The TCR originated in a female donor with multiple sclerosis, enrolled in a pregnancy study. The chain employs TRBV2 and TRBJ1-1; D gene uncertain. CDR3 coding DNA: TGTGCCAGCAGTGAAAATAGTGCTTTCTTT. This encodes CASSENSAFF. The full variable domain, in which reference TRBV2 and TRBJ1-1 provide the parts outside the CDR3, is EPEVTQTPSHQVTQMGQEVILRCVPISNHLYFYWYRQILGQKVEFLVSFYNNEISEKSEIFDDQFSVERPDGSNFTLKIRSTKLEDSAMYFCASSENSAFFGQGTRLTVV.